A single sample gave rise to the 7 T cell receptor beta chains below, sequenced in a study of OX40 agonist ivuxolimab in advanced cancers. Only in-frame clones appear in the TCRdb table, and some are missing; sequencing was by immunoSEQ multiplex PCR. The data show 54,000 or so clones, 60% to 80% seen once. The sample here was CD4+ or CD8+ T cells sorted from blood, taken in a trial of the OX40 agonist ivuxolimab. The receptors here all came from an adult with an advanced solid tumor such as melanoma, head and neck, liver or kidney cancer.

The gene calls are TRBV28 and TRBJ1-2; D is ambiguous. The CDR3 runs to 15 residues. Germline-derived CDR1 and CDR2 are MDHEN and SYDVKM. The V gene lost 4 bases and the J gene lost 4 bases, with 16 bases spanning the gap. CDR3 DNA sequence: TGTGCCAGCAGTTCTCGCCTGACACCTCTCTATGGCTACACCTTC. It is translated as CASSSRLTPLYGYTF.

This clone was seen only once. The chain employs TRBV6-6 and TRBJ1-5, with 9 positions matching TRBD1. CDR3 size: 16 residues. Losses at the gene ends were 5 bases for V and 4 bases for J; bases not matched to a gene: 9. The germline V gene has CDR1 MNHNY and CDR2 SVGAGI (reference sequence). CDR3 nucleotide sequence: TGTGCCAGCAGTCGGGGACCGGGACAGGGTAATCAGCCCCAGCATTTT. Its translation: CASSRGPGQGNQPQHF.

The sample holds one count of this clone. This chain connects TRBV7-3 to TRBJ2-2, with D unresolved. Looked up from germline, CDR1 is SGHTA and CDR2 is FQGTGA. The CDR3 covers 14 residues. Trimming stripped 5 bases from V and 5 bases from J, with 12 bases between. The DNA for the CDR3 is TGTGCCAGCAGCCCATCAGATAGAACCGGGGAGCTGTTTTTT. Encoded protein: CASSPSDRTGELFF.

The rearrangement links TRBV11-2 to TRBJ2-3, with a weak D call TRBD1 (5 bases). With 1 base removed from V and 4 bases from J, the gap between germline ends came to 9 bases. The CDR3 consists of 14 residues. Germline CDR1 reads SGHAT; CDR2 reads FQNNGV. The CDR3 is CASSLVRAADTQYF. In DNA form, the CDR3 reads TGTGCCAGCAGCTTAGTCAGGGCGGCAGATACGCAGTATTTT.

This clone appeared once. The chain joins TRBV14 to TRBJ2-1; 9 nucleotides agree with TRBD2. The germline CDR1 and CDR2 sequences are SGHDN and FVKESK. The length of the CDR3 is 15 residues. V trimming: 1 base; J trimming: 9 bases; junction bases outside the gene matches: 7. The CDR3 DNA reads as TGTGCCAGCAGCCAAGTTAACAGAGCGGGAGGTGAGCAGTTCTTC. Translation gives CASSQVNRAGGEQFF.

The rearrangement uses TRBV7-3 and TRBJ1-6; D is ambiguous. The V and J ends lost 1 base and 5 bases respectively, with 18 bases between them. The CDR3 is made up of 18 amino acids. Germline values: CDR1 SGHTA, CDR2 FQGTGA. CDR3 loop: CASSLSGSRFGDNSPLHF. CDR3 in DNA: TGTGCCAGCAGCTTAAGCGGCAGTAGGTTTGGGGATAATTCACCCCTCCACTTT.

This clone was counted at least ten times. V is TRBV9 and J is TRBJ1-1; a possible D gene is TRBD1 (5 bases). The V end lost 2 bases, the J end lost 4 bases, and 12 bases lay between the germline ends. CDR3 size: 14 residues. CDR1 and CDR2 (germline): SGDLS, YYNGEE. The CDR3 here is CASSVGGLSTEAFF. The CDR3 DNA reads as TGTGCCAGCAGCGTCGGGGGACTATCCACTGAAGCTTTCTTT.